The 21 T cell receptor beta chains reported below all come from one sample, sequenced in a study of T cells in Graves' hyperthyroidism and ophthalmopathy. The TCR beta CDR3 regions underwent amplification using RNA transcripts as the source. An initial round of RT-PCR targeting the TCR CDR3 relied on the HTBI primer set. TCRdb itself ran the multiplex PCR reads through MiXCR, one entry per CDR3 protein. The sample holds approximately 600,000 distinct CDR3 sequences, 20% to 25% seen once. What was sequenced was blood. These receptors all come from a man aged 30 to 39 with Graves' ophthalmopathy.

The genes are TRBV29-1 and TRBJ2-7, with a tentative D call TRBD2 (6 bases). The CDR3 runs to 12 residues. Trimming cost V 4 bases and J 4 bases, with 11 bases left between them. Germline lookup yields CDR1 SQVTM and CDR2 ANQGSEA. Written as DNA, the CDR3 is TGCAGCGTTGGGGGGGTCTTTTACGAGCAGTACTTC. Protein sequence: CSVGGVFYEQYF.

A few counts support this clonotype. J is TRBJ2-1 and V is TRBV3-1, with D possibly TRBD2 on 7 matching bases. Trimming stripped 4 bases from V and 6 bases from J, with 25 bases between. The CDR3 has 18 residues. Germline CDR1 reads LGHDT; CDR2 reads YNNKEL (reference sequence). CDR3 loop: CASSRGIRRGRGGNEQFF. The CDR3 DNA follows: TGTGCCAGCAGCCGGGGGATCCGACGCGGGAGAGGGGGCAATGAGCAGTTCTTC.

To note about this clonotype: A single base separates this from a much larger clone, so it may be a read error. The chain combines TRBV7-3 with TRBJ2-1, with a tentative D call TRBD2 (5 bases). The J call may be incorrect, as the DNA end agrees better with TRBJ2-7. The CDR3 length is 14 residues. Germline values: CDR1 SGHTA, CDR2 FQGTGA. In nucleotides, the CDR3 is TGTGCCAGCTCCTCAGCGGTTCCCTACAATGAGCAGTACTTC. The encoded protein is CASSSAVPYNEQYF.

This clonotype has at least ten counts. This chain links TRBV18 with TRBJ1-5; 8 bases are shared with TRBD1. The CDR3 totals 15 residues. CDR1 is KGHSH, CDR2 LQKENI, per germline. V gave up 6 bases and J gave up 4 bases; unmatched junction bases: 8. The CDR3 is CASSDGQGVNQPQHF. The CDR3 DNA is TGTGCCAGCTCGGATGGACAGGGAGTAAATCAGCCCCAGCATTTT. Full variable domain (rest looked up from reference TRBV18 and TRBJ1-5): NAGVMQNPRHLVRRRGQEARLRCSPMKGHSHVYWYRQLPEEGLKFMVYLQKENIIDESGMPKERFSAEFPKEGPSILRIQQVVRGDSAAYFCASSDGQGVNQPQHFGDGTRLSIL.

In its sample, this clonotype was seen many times. This chain joins TRBV11-2 and TRBJ2-7; tentatively, D is TRBD2 (6 bases). The V gene lost 2 bases and the J gene lost 3 bases, with 14 bases spanning the gap. Germline CDR1 is SGHAT and CDR2 is FQNNGV. This CDR3 region has 15 residues. The CDR3 loop reads CASSLLAGPLYEQYF. The CDR3 region has the DNA TGTGCCAGCAGCTTACTGGCGGGGCCCCTCTACGAGCAGTACTTC.

The table lists this clonotype with a few counts. The V gene is TRBV28, the J gene TRBJ2-3, with TRBD1 identical over 9 bases. V was clipped by 5 bases and J by 3 bases; unmatched bases: 9. The CDR3 sequence is 16 residues long. In germline, CDR1 is MDHEN, CDR2 SYDVKM. The CDR3 nucleotides are TGTGCCAGCAGTCCCTGGGGACAGGGAGAAACAGATACGCAGTATTTT. Translated, it gives CASSPWGQGETDTQYF.

This clonotype showed up many times. This chain links TRBV6-1 with TRBJ2-3; a possible D gene is TRBD2 (5 bases). CDR1 is MNHNS and CDR2 is SASEGT in the germline V gene. Trimming took 7 bases from V and 5 from J, leaving 13 bases between them. The CDR3 has 13 residues. The CDR3 region is CASIGKEVDTQYF. The CDR3 DNA reads TGTGCCAGCATAGGCAAGGAGGTAGATACGCAGTATTTT.

Many counts were recorded for this clonotype. The V and J genes are TRBV2 and TRBJ2-2; D is undetermined. Per germline, CDR1 SNHLY and CDR2 FYNNEI. The CDR3 is 13 residues long. With 1 base removed from V and 6 bases from J, the gap between germline ends came to 6 bases. As DNA, the CDR3 is TGTGCCAGCAGTGAAGAGGGTCCCGGGGAGCTGTTTTTT. Translation gives CASSEEGPGELFF.

The genes are TRBV6-1 and TRBJ2-7; 11 bases are shared with TRBD1. The CDR3 extends over 16 amino acids. Trimming took 4 bases from V and 2 from J; bases not matched to a gene: 7. Germline lookup yields CDR1 MNHNS and CDR2 SASEGT. The CDR3 nucleotides read TGTGCCAGCAGTGGCGGACAGGGGGCTACTACCTACGAGCAGTACTTC. Protein: CASSGGQGATTYEQYF.

This clonotype was recorded many times. The chain employs TRBV2 and TRBJ2-3, with 11 bases fitting TRBD2. With V trimmed by 5 bases and J by 3 bases, 7 bases remained unmatched. This CDR3 is built from 16 residues. Germline CDR1 reads SNHLY; CDR2 reads FYNNEI. This CDR3 reads CASSKLAGGGTDTQYF. CDR3 bases: TGTGCCAGCAGTAAATTAGCGGGAGGGGGAACAGATACGCAGTATTTT.

In the case of this clonotype: Just one base apart from a much larger clone, this may be a read error. This chain joins TRBV30 and TRBJ2-5; 7 bases map to TRBD1. Germline values: CDR1 GTSNPN, CDR2 SVGIG (reference sequence). The CDR3 covers 15 residues. J lost 5 bases, V lost 2 bases, and 11 bases had no gene match. CDR3 in amino acids: CAWSSTGYRRETQYF. The CDR3 DNA reads TGTGCCTGGAGTTCGACAGGGTATAGGAGGGAGACCCAGTACTTC.

This chain joins TRBV20-1 and TRBJ1-4, with D perhaps TRBD1 (6 bases). The V end was cut by 3 bases, the J end by 0 bases, with 8 bases between. The CDR3 contains 14 residues. Germline V gene data show CDR1 as DFQATT and CDR2 as SNEGSKA (reference sequence). CDR3 protein: CSARDSATNEKLFF. In nucleotides, the CDR3 is TGCAGTGCTAGGGACAGTGCAACTAATGAAAAACTGTTTTTT.

The sample holds many counts of this clonotype. The genes are TRBV12-3 or TRBV12-4 and TRBJ1-2; TRBD1 might be the D (5 bases). The CDR3 runs 14 residues. Between the trimmed V and J ends, which lost 6 bases and 2 bases, there was a span of 13 bases. CDR3 coding DNA: TGTGCCAGCAGACCGCCCGACAGCAACTATGGCTACACCTTC. Translated: CASRPPDSNYGYTF.

Worth noting for this clonotype: With a much larger clone just one base away, this may be a read error. This chain uses TRBV3-1 with TRBJ1-5, with D possibly TRBD1 on 5 matching bases. This CDR3 has 14 amino acids. The ends were cut back, 8 bases at V and 6 bases at J, with 17 bases in the middle. Per germline, CDR1 LGHDT and CDR2 YNNKEL (reference sequence). This CDR3 reads CASPKAGQIQPQHF. The CDR3 DNA sequence: TGTGCCAGCCCGAAGGCAGGGCAGATTCAGCCCCAGCATTTT.

This clonotype was counted between two and nine times. The chain carries TRBV28 and TRBJ2-3, with 9 bases lining up with TRBD1. Looked up from germline, CDR1 is MDHEN and CDR2 is SYDVKM. V was clipped by 6 bases and J by 2 bases; unmatched bases: 12. The CDR3 spans 17 residues. This chain's CDR3 is CASRQPGQGLSTDTQYF. Here the CDR3 DNA reads TGTGCCAGCAGGCAGCCGGGACAGGGATTGTCCACAGATACGCAGTATTTT.

The chain is built from TRBV6-2 or TRBV6-3 and TRBJ2-7; D perhaps matches TRBD1 (5 bases). V shed 3 bases and J shed 4 bases, with 10 bases lying between them. The length of the CDR3 is 13 residues. The germline V gene has CDR1 MNHEY and CDR2 SVGEGT. In DNA form, the CDR3 reads TGTGCCAGCAGTTATCCAGGGTTATACGAGCAGTACTTC. Its protein product is CASSYPGLYEQYF.

The chain is built from TRBV4-1 and TRBJ2-7; 7 bases agree with TRBD2. Trimming removed 5 bases from V and 4 bases from J; junction bases left unmatched: 11. Germline CDR1 reads MGHRA; CDR2 reads YSYEKL. The CDR3 loop spans 15 amino acids. In DNA form, the CDR3 reads TGCGCCAGCAGCTCGCCGACTAGCAGAGTATACGAGCAGTACTTC. Its protein is CASSSPTSRVYEQYF.

V usage is TRBV24-1 and J usage is TRBJ2-5; 9 bases fit TRBD1. V was pared by 5 bases and J by 5 bases, with 8 bases of the junction left unmatched. Germline values: CDR1 KGHDR, CDR2 SFDVKD. The CDR3 contains 15 residues. In DNA form, the CDR3 reads TGTGCCACCAGTGCGGGACAGGGAATTGGGGAGACCCAGTACTTC. Translation: CATSAGQGIGETQYF.

This clonotype turned up a few times. The chain is built from TRBV7-6 and TRBJ2-1, with 7 bases lining up with TRBD2. The CDR3 contains 19 residues. The V gene's germline CDR1 is SGHVS and CDR2 FNYEAQ. The J segment lost 0 bases and the V segment lost 2 bases, leaving 13 bases of the junction unmatched. In nucleotides, the CDR3 is TGTGCCAGCAGCTTATCTTCCAGCGGGGAGGTTAGCTCCTACAATGAGCAGTTCTTC. Amino acid sequence: CASSLSSSGEVSSYNEQFF.

V usage is TRBV11-2 and J usage is TRBJ1-4; D possibly corresponds to TRBD1 (6 bases). V was cut by 4 bases and J by 4 bases, with 16 bases left in between. Germline-derived CDR1 and CDR2 are SGHAT and FQNNGV. The CDR3 runs 16 residues. The CDR3 DNA reads as TGTGCCAGCAGCTCTCCCAGGGGCGAACTTAATGAAAAACTGTTTTTT. Translation: CASSSPRGELNEKLFF.

This clonotype occurred a few times. CDR3 residues: CASSLRGGTQYF. In nucleotides, the CDR3 is TGTGCCAGCAGCCTACGCGGGGGGACCCAGTACTTC. The rearrangement joins TRBV6-1 to TRBJ2-5; 7 bases map to TRBD2. V gave up 6 bases and J gave up 7 bases; unmatched junction bases: 5. CDR3 size: 12 residues. Germline-derived CDR1 and CDR2 are MNHNS and SASEGT.